This entry concerns a single TCR delta chain. Relative to its sample, this clone is medium-sized (0.01 to 0.1%). The antigen this receptor binds is unknown. Per-nucleotide qualities are absent, and no much larger clonotype sits a single base away. The CDR3 has 15 amino acids, counting the end cysteine and phenylalanine. Only CDR3 DNA remains: 45 bases, in frame from the first base. The germline V gene gives CDR1 as GEAIGNYY and CDR2 as EKD. V is shortened by 0 bases, J by 3 bases, and the region joining them spans 13 bases. The sample comes from a study of DNA immune sequencing with unique molecular identifiers (dated by TCRdb to 2018 to 2021). Broadly, across the study: gammadelta T cells were enriched from buffy coats using immunomagnetic cell separation, and their genomic DNA was sequenced. Fluorescence-activated cell sorting was used to enrich gammadelta T cells from PBMC of about 9 healthy individuals. For the enriched versus non-enriched comparison, roughly 0.095 ug enriched gammadelta T-cell DNA and 0.9 to 1 ug non-enriched PBMC DNA were sequenced. An ultrasensitive DNA-based TRD repertoire sequencing method using PCR-introduced unique molecular identifiers was developed and validated in the study. The method was checked using synthetic reference molecules and blood samples from healthy people. All donors were healthy individuals, and approximately 11 of the donors were profiled using sorted gammadelta T cells from peripheral blood. What the work shows at the level of the full study, not this receptor alone: TRDV2 paired with TRDJ1 was the most common TRD rearrangement among clonotypes in healthy donors. The primer-based approach cannot detect novel TRD sequences that are not targeted by the primers. Variation in TRD repertoire diversity was observed between healthy donors, with several donors found to be highly oligoclonal, in that the top 5 clonotypes exceeded half of productive molecules.

Library preparation used multiplex PCR. A 32-plex assay amplified the genomic DNA, with primers for all 8 TRDV and 4 TRDJ genes spanning the CDR3. A 12-nucleotide UMI was introduced during 2 to 4 barcoding PCR cycles, after which a second PCR was performed with Illumina adapter primers. AMPure XP beads were used for library purification, and library quality was checked on a Fragment Analyzer with the HS NGS Fragment kit. Sequencing used an Illumina MiniSeq mid-output kit with around 20% PhiX and 150 cycles of paired-end reads. As for how the authors treated the data: MIGEC version 1.2.9 was used to process the reads, grouping the reads by UMI and building error-corrected consensus sequences. For post-processing, modified scripts from VDJtools version 1.2.1 were used together with the tcR R package. TCRdb reanalyzed the public reads with the CATT caller, and identical DNA sequences were merged afterwards. TCRdb, rather than the study authors, made the V and J calls. In all, the sample holds roughly 680 delta-chain clones, and about a sixth of those were seen once. In total, the top ten clones hold about 80% of the sample.

The TCR comes from a human donor in good health. The rearrangement joined TRDV2 to TRDJ1, with a tentative D gene TRDD3 over 6 matching bases. Sequencing was performed on gamma-delta T cells from PBMCs. The DNA reads TGTGCCTGTGACACCGTAGGGGGAACTCCCGATAAACTCATCTTT. This sequence encodes CACDTVGGTPDKLIF.